The 23 T cell receptor beta chains below were found in one sample sequenced in a study of blood T cells in healthy people across ages. Through a sample-barcoded 5' primer and a J-beta primer mix, a second PCR was run for about 6 to 11 cycles. TCRdb reprocessed the 5' RACE reads with MiXCR, giving one entry per CDR3 protein. The top ten hold 9.4% of the sample, which has roughly 800,000 distinct CDR3 sequences, 25% seen once. These sequences were also reported in another study, on T cells of mothers and their children.

Input material: blood. The receptors originated from a boy between 10 and 17 years old in good health.

DNA for the CDR3: TGCAGCGGACTAAATGAAAAACTGTTTTTT. Encoded protein: CSGLNEKLFF. This rearrangement joins TRBV29-1 to TRBJ1-4, with D uncertain. From germline, CDR1 is SQVTM and CDR2 ANQGSEA. V dropped 7 bases and J dropped 5 bases, with 5 bases sitting between them. The CDR3 extends over 10 amino acids.

The rearrangement uses TRBV24-1 and TRBJ2-5; 7 bases match TRBD1. The V gene end was trimmed by 4 bases and the J gene end by 2 bases; junction bases not matched to a gene: 6. From germline, CDR1 is KGHDR and CDR2 SFDVKD. CDR3 size: 15 residues. The CDR3 DNA reads TGTGCCACCAGTGACCCCAACAGGGGTCAAGAGACCCAGTACTTC. Its translation: CATSDPNRGQETQYF.

The chain links TRBV7-9 to TRBJ1-3; 7 positions agree with TRBD1. V shed 7 bases and J 3 bases; nucleotides not matched to a gene: 15. The CDR3 contains 17 residues. Germline V gene data show CDR1 as SEHNR and CDR2 as FQNEAQ (reference sequence). The CDR3 region is CASTNSPLQGSGNTIYF. The CDR3 DNA follows: TGTGCCAGCACCAATAGTCCCCTACAGGGGAGTGGAAACACCATATATTTT.

A few counts support this clonotype. The chain recombines TRBV18 with TRBJ1-5, with no clear D. CDR1 and CDR2 (germline): KGHSH, LQKENI. V lost 4 bases, J lost 5 bases, and 9 bases lay in between. The CDR3 runs to 13 residues. The CDR3 nucleotides are TGTGCCAGCTCACTTACAGACGATCAGCCCCAGCATTTT. Protein: CASSLTDDQPQHF.

The genes are TRBV5-6 and TRBJ2-3; possible D gene TRBD2, 6 bases. Trimming took off 2 bases at V and 6 bases at J, with 13 bases between the two ends. The CDR3 covers 14 residues. CDR1 and CDR2 (germline): SGHDT, YYEEEE. For the CDR3, the DNA is TGTGCCAGCAGCTTCATGGAGGGCTCCGATACGCAGTATTTT. It translates to CASSFMEGSDTQYF.

There are a few counts of this clonotype. The chain uses TRBV28 and TRBJ2-7; 8 bases align to TRBD1. The germline V gene has CDR1 MDHEN and CDR2 SYDVKM. V was clipped by 6 bases and J by 0 bases; unmatched bases: 7. CDR3 length: 15 residues. The CDR3: CASRVRGTGSYEQYF. The CDR3 DNA reads TGTGCCAGCAGGGTCCGGGGGACAGGCTCCTACGAGCAGTACTTC.

The chain has TRBV11-2 and TRBJ2-1; tentatively, D is TRBD1 (6 bases). The CDR3 spans 16 residues. Trimming shortened V by 0 bases and J by 6 bases, and 15 bases separated the two germline ends. Germline lookup yields CDR1 SGHAT and CDR2 FQNNGV. The CDR3 DNA is TGTGCCAGCAGCTTAGATCCCTCGCCCAGGGGCAATGAGCAGTTCTTC. Protein: CASSLDPSPRGNEQFF.

This clonotype was detected a few times. This chain links TRBV4-2 with TRBJ2-5; D is ambiguous. Trimming took off 5 bases at V and 2 bases at J, with 15 bases between the two ends. The CDR3 is 15 residues long. Germline V gene data show CDR1 as LGHNA and CDR2 as YNFKEQ. The CDR3 reads CASSGNPNTQETQYF. The CDR3 DNA sequence: TGTGCCAGCAGCGGAAACCCTAACACTCAAGAGACCCAGTACTTC.

The V gene is TRBV29-1, the J gene TRBJ1-3; D may be TRBD1 (6 bases). The CDR3 totals 12 residues. From germline, CDR1 is SQVTM and CDR2 ANQGSEA. V was clipped by 4 bases and J by 7 bases, with 11 bases between them. CDR3 DNA: TGCAGCGTTGTGACAGGTGTGAACACCATATATTTT. Translation: CSVVTGVNTIYF. Based on the CDR3 plus reference TRBV29-1 and TRBJ1-3, the full variable domain is SAVISQKPSRDICQRGTSLTIQCQVDSQVTMMFWYRQQPGQSLTLIATANQGSEATYESGFVIDKFPISRPNLTFSTLTVSNMSPEDSSIYLCSVVTGVNTIYFGEGSWLTVV.

V is TRBV5-1 and J is TRBJ2-1; possible D gene TRBD2, 6 bases. This CDR3 is built from 13 residues. V was clipped by 4 bases and J by 10 bases, with 15 bases between them. Per the germline V gene, CDR1 is SGHRS and CDR2 is YFSETQ. The CDR3 spells CASSPQAGREQFF. In DNA form, the CDR3 reads TGCGCCAGCAGCCCTCAGGCGGGGCGAGAGCAGTTCTTC.

This clonotype has a count of ten or more. V is TRBV7-3 and J is TRBJ1-1; tentative D call: TRBD1 (5 bases). Germline loops: CDR1 SGHTA, CDR2 FQGTGA. The CDR3 runs to 13 residues. V was cut by 5 bases and J by 5 bases, with 12 bases left in between. The DNA for the CDR3 is TGTGCCAGCAGCCCGGGTGGGGGGACTGAAGCTTTCTTT. Amino acid sequence: CASSPGGGTEAFF.

The rearrangement uses TRBV12-3 or TRBV12-4 and TRBJ2-3; TRBD2 matches 8 bases. V lost 4 bases to trimming and J lost 4 bases; unmatched junction nucleotides: 7. The CDR3 sequence is 15 residues long. CDR3 DNA sequence: TGTGCCAGCAGTTCCGGGGGGGGGCCTGCAGATACGCAGTATTTT. It translates to CASSSGGGPADTQYF.

This clonotype was observed a handful of times. DNA of the CDR3: TGCAGCGTAGCCGGGTCCACGCTCCTCTACGAGCAGTACTTC. As protein: CSVAGSTLLYEQYF. V is TRBV29-1 and J is TRBJ2-7, with unresolved D. With 6 bases removed from V and 3 bases from J, the gap between germline ends came to 18 bases. The CDR3 is 14 residues long. Germline values: CDR1 SQVTM, CDR2 ANQGSEA.

This chain uses TRBV4-2 with TRBJ1-1, with D perhaps matching TRBD1 (5 bases). Per germline, CDR1 LGHNA and CDR2 YNFKEQ. Trimming took off 0 bases at V and 5 bases at J, with 19 bases between the two ends. The CDR3 consists of 17 residues. The CDR3 reads CASSQDPSGHRWTEAFF. The CDR3 DNA follows: TGTGCCAGCAGCCAAGATCCCTCCGGACACAGGTGGACTGAAGCTTTCTTT.

This clonotype came up a few times. V and J are TRBV28 and TRBJ2-3, with a weak D call TRBD1 (5 bases). Germline lookup yields CDR1 MDHEN and CDR2 SYDVKM. This CDR3 contains 13 residues. Trimming pared 6 bases from V and 4 bases from J, leaving 11 bases between. The CDR3 DNA sequence: TGTGCCAGCAGAGGGGTGCATCCAGATACGCAGTATTTT. This sequence encodes CASRGVHPDTQYF.

The chain joins TRBV5-1 to TRBJ2-5; the D gene is possibly TRBD1 (6 bases). This CDR3 comprises 14 residues. Between the trimmed V and J ends, which lost 4 bases and 2 bases, there was a span of 12 bases. Germline V lookup: CDR1 SGHRS, CDR2 YFSETQ. CDR3 sequence: CASSLARGQETQYF. Here the CDR3 DNA reads TGCGCCAGCAGCCTCGCGAGGGGGCAAGAGACCCAGTACTTC.

The chain is built from TRBV4-3 and TRBJ1-5, with 7 bases lining up with TRBD1. This CDR3 is 15 amino acids long. V lost 1 base to trimming and J lost 4 bases; unmatched junction nucleotides: 4. Looked up from germline, CDR1 is LGHNA and CDR2 is YSLEER. The CDR3 sequence is CASSQGTGVNQPQHF. CDR3 DNA: TGCGCCAGCAGCCAAGGGACAGGTGTTAATCAGCCCCAGCATTTT.

This clonotype was seen only a few times. The genes are TRBV7-8 and TRBJ2-5; tentative D call: TRBD2 (7 bases). The J call could be wrong; TRBJ2-7 is a better fit for the DNA end. Germline V gene lookup returns CDR1 SGHVS and CDR2 FQNEAQ. The CDR3 has 13 amino acids. The DNA for the CDR3 is TGTGCCACCCCTGGGGGGGCATCCTACGAGCAGTACTTC. Translating it yields CATPGGASYEQYF.

The rearrangement joins TRBV5-1 to TRBJ1-3, with D possibly matching TRBD1 (6 bases). Germline V CDR1 and CDR2: SGHRS, YFSETQ. Trimming stripped 2 bases from V and 0 bases from J, with 9 bases between. CDR3 length: 15 residues. CDR3 coding DNA: TGCGCCAGCAGCTTAGGGGGTGCCTCTGGAAACACCATATATTTT. Translated, it gives CASSLGGASGNTIYF.

In this sample, this clonotype turned up a few times. This chain connects TRBV2 to TRBJ2-1, with unresolved D. V was pared by 6 bases and J by 7 bases, with 13 bases between. This CDR3 has 13 residues. CDR1 is SNHLY and CDR2 is FYNNEI in the germline V gene. DNA for the CDR3: TGTGCCAGCAGGGACCGGTTGAGGAATGAGCAGTTCTTC. Protein: CASRDRLRNEQFF.

This clonotype was detected only a few times. The chain uses TRBV12-3 or TRBV12-4 and TRBJ2-1; no clear D. The J call could be wrong; TRBJ2-7 is a better fit for the DNA end. The CDR3 loop spans 12 amino acids. The DNA of the CDR3 is TGTGCCAGCAGTTTTAAGGTTGGTGAGCAGTACTTC. It codes for CASSFKVGEQYF.

The chain links TRBV15 to TRBJ1-1, with D unresolved. This CDR3 is built from 13 residues. CDR1 is LNHNV and CDR2 is YYDKDF in the germline V gene (reference sequence). V lost 0 bases and J lost 0, with 2 bases in between. The DNA of the CDR3 is TGTGCCACCAGCAGAGATATGAACACTGAAGCTTTCTTT. The encoded protein is CATSRDMNTEAFF.

The gene calls are TRBV20-1 and TRBJ2-1; TRBD1 might be the D (5 bases). V was shortened by 6 bases and J by 3 bases, with 12 bases between the two germline ends. Germline CDR1 reads DFQATT; CDR2 reads SNEGSKA (reference sequence). The CDR3 extends over 13 amino acids. CDR3 in DNA: TGCAGTGCCCCCGGCAGGGTCTACAATGAGCAGTTCTTC. It is translated as CSAPGRVYNEQFF.